This entry lists 19 T cell receptor beta chains sequenced from one sample in a study of T-cell reconstitution after alpha-beta-depleted transplantation in children. For TCRbeta, the library was prepared with unique molecular identifiers. A single record per CDR3 protein comes from TCRdb applying MiXCR to the PCR reads. Among about 190,000 distinct CDR3 sequences listed, roughly 6.8% were seen once. Source: PBMCs from the stem cell graft donor, taken from the stem cell graft. These receptor sequences come from a human donor who donated a stem cell graft to a child with Wiskott-Aldrich syndrome.

This clonotype was seen at least ten times. J is TRBJ1-5 and V is TRBV5-1, with D possibly TRBD1 on 5 matching bases. V was cut by 9 bases and J by 3 bases, with 16 bases left in between. Germline loops: CDR1 SGHRS, CDR2 YFSETQ. The CDR3 has 14 residues. The CDR3 DNA follows: TGCGCCATATATCAAAGAGGGGACAATCAGCCCCAGCATTTT. Residues: CAIYQRGDNQPQHF.

This clonotype was detected ten times or more. The CDR3 is CASSLAAQRQGTDTQYF. CDR3 bases: TGCGCCAGCAGCTTGGCCGCACAGAGACAGGGCACAGATACGCAGTATTTT. The chain carries TRBV5-1 and TRBJ2-3, with D possibly matching TRBD1 (6 bases). The CDR3 totals 17 residues. V lost 0 bases and J lost 1, with 15 bases in between. CDR1 is SGHRS and CDR2 is YFSETQ in the germline V gene.

This clonotype appeared many times. The chain is built from TRBV6-5 and TRBJ1-2; TRBD1 is a possible D gene (5 bases). V lost 5 bases, J lost 8 bases, and 18 bases lay in between. From germline, CDR1 is MNHEY and CDR2 SVGAGI. This CDR3 is 14 amino acids long. This chain's CDR3 is CASSVSTVDKGYTF. CDR3 sequence (DNA): TGTGCCAGCAGTGTATCGACAGTGGATAAAGGCTACACCTTC.

The chain carries TRBV5-1 and TRBJ1-2; 8 bases align to TRBD1. CDR1 and CDR2 from the germline V gene are SGHRS and YFSETQ. The V segment lost 2 bases and the J segment 0 bases; nucleotides outside the gene matches: 3. The CDR3 totals 15 residues. The CDR3 protein is CASSFSTGANYGYTF. The CDR3 DNA reads as TGCGCCAGCAGCTTTTCGACAGGGGCTAACTATGGCTACACCTTC.

This clonotype has at least ten counts. The chain is built from TRBV3-1 and TRBJ2-5; D gene uncertain. Per the germline V gene, CDR1 is LGHDT and CDR2 is YNNKEL (reference sequence). The CDR3 covers 15 residues. V lost 1 base to trimming and J lost 1 base, with 10 bases between them. Here the CDR3 DNA reads TGTGCCAGCAGCCAAGGAGGCTACGGCCAAGAGACCCAGTACTTC. Protein sequence: CASSQGGYGQETQYF.

The chain uses TRBV7-2 and TRBJ1-4; D gene unclear. CDR1 SGHTA and CDR2 FQGNSA come from the germline V gene. Trimming removed 0 bases at V and 3 bases at J, with 8 bases between. The CDR3 spans 15 residues. CDR3 nucleotide sequence: TGTGCCAGCAGCTTAGCCCGGGTCTCTAATGAAAAACTGTTTTTT. Protein product: CASSLARVSNEKLFF.

Many counts were recorded for this clonotype. The chain combines TRBV12-3 or TRBV12-4 with TRBJ2-7; the D gene is possibly TRBD2 (6 bases). There are 14 residues in the CDR3. Deletions cut 5 bases from V and 0 bases from J, with 11 bases between. CDR3 nucleotides: TGTGCCAGCAGTCCGTCCGGGAGCTCCTACGAGCAGTACTTC. Translation: CASSPSGSSYEQYF.

This clonotype was found many times. The rearrangement joins TRBV29-1 to TRBJ2-4, with 8 bases aligning to TRBD1. The CDR3 is made up of 15 amino acids. CDR1 is SQVTM and CDR2 is ANQGSEA in the germline V gene. The junction had 8 bases not matched to a gene; V was cut back by 3 bases and J by 4 bases. The CDR3 DNA reads as TGCAGCGTTGACGGTACAGGGGGATCAAAAAACATTCAGTACTTC. This translates into CSVDGTGGSKNIQYF. Using reference TRBV29-1 and TRBJ2-4 for the parts outside the CDR3, the full variable domain is SAVISQKPSRDICQRGTSLTIQCQVDSQVTMMFWYRQQPGQSLTLIATANQGSEATYESGFVIDKFPISRPNLTFSTLTVSNMSPEDSSIYLCSVDGTGGSKNIQYFGAGTRLSVL.

This clonotype was seen ten or more times. The rearrangement uses TRBV20-1 and TRBJ2-7; 7 bases are shared with TRBD1. The CDR3 consists of 15 residues. The germline V gene has CDR1 DFQATT and CDR2 SNEGSKA (reference sequence). Germline trimming cut 3 bases from V and 5 bases from J; bases unmatched to any gene: 13. The CDR3 is CSASVGQGVIDEQYF. CDR3 DNA: TGCAGTGCTAGTGTCGGGCAGGGGGTAATCGACGAGCAGTACTTC.

This clonotype was seen at least ten times. The chain joins TRBV6-1 to TRBJ1-2, with TRBD1 identical over 9 bases. The CDR3 is made up of 15 amino acids. Per the germline V gene, CDR1 is MNHNS and CDR2 is SASEGT. The V gene end was trimmed by 4 bases and the J gene end by 8 bases; junction bases not matched to a gene: 11. In DNA form, the CDR3 reads TGTGCCAGCAGTGCGTCCGGGACAGGGATCTCGGGCTACACCTTC. It codes for CASSASGTGISGYTF.

This clonotype was seen repeatedly, ten times or more. The chain recombines TRBV20-1 with TRBJ2-7; 8 bases line up with TRBD2. The CDR3 totals 14 residues. Germline-derived CDR1 and CDR2 are DFQATT and SNEGSKA (reference sequence). J gave up 0 bases and V 6 bases, and 7 bases lay outside the gene matches. As DNA, the CDR3 is TGCAGTGCGATAAGGAGCGGGAGCTCCTACGAGCAGTACTTC. Translation: CSAIRSGSSYEQYF.

This clonotype was seen repeatedly, ten times or more. The chain is built from TRBV12-3 or TRBV12-4 and TRBJ1-4, with no clear D. The CDR3 has 14 residues. Deletions cut 6 bases from V and 6 bases from J, with 14 bases between. The CDR3 region is CASRTGPGDEKLFF. As DNA, the CDR3 is TGTGCCAGCAGGACGGGCCCCGGCGATGAAAAACTGTTTTTT.

The chain links TRBV2 to TRBJ2-3; TRBD1 matches 9 bases. The junction had 2 bases not matched to a gene; V was cut back by 11 bases and J by 2 bases. Germline V lookup: CDR1 SNHLY, CDR2 FYNNEI. The CDR3 contains 12 residues. The chain's CDR3 is CAGQGYTDTQYF. The CDR3 coding sequence is TGTGCCGGACAGGGGTACACAGATACGCAGTATTTT. Looking up the rest from reference TRBV2 and TRBJ2-3 gives the full variable domain: EPEVTQTPSHQVTQMGQEVILRCVPISNHLYFYWYRQILGQKVEFLVSFYNNEISEKSEIFDDQFSVERPDGSNFTLKIRSTKLEDSAMYFCAGQGYTDTQYFGPGTRLTVL.

The V and J genes are TRBV18 and TRBJ2-6, with D unresolved. Between the trimmed V and J ends, which lost 6 bases and 0 bases, there was a span of 15 bases. Germline values: CDR1 KGHSH, CDR2 LQKENI. The CDR3 sequence is 17 residues long. CDR3 DNA sequence: TGTGCCAGCTCCCGACTGGTGACCAGCTCTGGGGCCAACGTCCTGACTTTC. This gives the protein CASSRLVTSSGANVLTF. Looking up the rest from reference TRBV18 and TRBJ2-6 gives the full variable domain: NAGVMQNPRHLVRRRGQEARLRCSPMKGHSHVYWYRQLPEEGLKFMVYLQKENIIDESGMPKERFSAEFPKEGPSILRIQQVVRGDSAAYFCASSRLVTSSGANVLTFGAGSRLTVL.

This clonotype was observed a handful of times. The V gene is TRBV25-1, the J gene TRBJ1-5, with a weak D call TRBD1 (6 bases). CDR1 and CDR2 from the germline V gene are MGHDK and SYGVNS. CDR3 size: 19 residues. V was cut by 1 base and J by 2 bases, with 21 bases left in between. The CDR3 DNA reads as TGTGCCAGCAGTGAATCCCCGAACCTTAGTAGGGGGGGCAATCAGCCCCAGCATTTT. Protein sequence: CASSESPNLSRGGNQPQHF. Full variable domain (outside the CDR3, taken from reference TRBV25-1 and TRBJ1-5): EADIYQTPRYLVIGTGKKITLECSQTMGHDKMYWYQQDPGMELHLIHYSYGVNSTEKGDLSSESTVSRIRTEHFPLTLESARPSHTSQYLCASSESPNLSRGGNQPQHFGDGTRLSIL.

At least ten counts were recorded for this clonotype. This rearrangement joins TRBV5-1 to TRBJ1-6; D remains ambiguous. CDR1 is SGHRS and CDR2 is YFSETQ in the germline V gene. This CDR3 contains 14 residues. Trimming cost V 4 bases and J 6 bases, with 11 bases left between them. The CDR3 region has the DNA TGCGCCAGCAGCAAACCGGAGGGTAATTCACCCCTCCACTTT. It codes for CASSKPEGNSPLHF.

This clonotype appeared a few times. V is TRBV7-9 and J is TRBJ1-5; D remains unclear. Germline lookup yields CDR1 SEHNR and CDR2 FQNEAQ (reference sequence). The CDR3 has 12 amino acids. The ends were cut back, 3 bases at V and 7 bases at J, with 7 bases in the middle. The CDR3 reads CASSFEGQPQHF. The CDR3 region has the DNA TGTGCCAGCAGCTTTGAGGGACAGCCCCAGCATTTT.

This clonotype was seen repeatedly, ten times or more. The chain links TRBV6-5 to TRBJ1-6; 9 bases map to TRBD1. Trimming cost V 4 bases and J 14 bases; bases outside gene matches: 6. The CDR3 loop spans 13 amino acids. The germline V gene encodes CDR1 MNHEY and CDR2 SVGAGI. Here the CDR3 DNA reads TGTGCCAGCAGTTTGGGACAGGGAAGGTCCCTCCACTTT. Residues: CASSLGQGRSLHF.

This clonotype came up a few times. The chain joins TRBV20-1 to TRBJ1-4, with D unresolved. The CDR3 contains 14 residues. With 3 bases removed from V and 7 bases from J, the gap between germline ends came to 15 bases. Germline V gives CDR1 DFQATT, CDR2 SNEGSKA (reference sequence). In DNA form, the CDR3 reads TGCAGTGCTAGCTCTGGGGAGAGGGTTGAAAAACTGTTTTTT. Amino acid sequence: CSASSGERVEKLFF.